What follows are 29 T cell receptor beta chains derived from one specimen sequenced in a study of CD4+ T cells in melanoma. Measured with immunoSEQ multiplex PCR; TCRdb has only the in-frame clones, and not every one. The table shows more than 90,000 clones, with approximately 92% occurring only once. The specimen sequenced was peripheral blood. The receptors come from a human donor with melanoma.

The chain carries TRBV4-1 and TRBJ1-1; the D is unclear. Looked up from germline, CDR1 is MGHRA and CDR2 is YSYEKL. The V end was cut by 0 bases, the J end by 7 bases, with 12 bases between. The CDR3 is 14 amino acids. The CDR3 nucleotides read TGCGCCAGCAGCCAAGAAGGTACAAGGAGTGAAGCTTTCTTT. Encoded protein: CASSQEGTRSEAFF.

The rearrangement links TRBV28 to TRBJ2-7; the D gene is possibly TRBD1 (6 bases). Trimming cost V 10 bases and J 2 bases, with 18 bases left between them. Germline CDR1 and CDR2: MDHEN and SYDVKM. The CDR3 is 14 amino acids. CDR3 nucleotides: TGTGCCACCACACCGCCAGGGGAGCCCTACGAGCAGTACTTC. This gives the protein CATTPPGEPYEQYF.

V is TRBV7-3 and J is TRBJ2-7; 7 bases line up with TRBD1. The CDR3 runs to 14 residues. With V trimmed by 5 bases and J by 7 bases, 11 bases remained unmatched. In germline, CDR1 is SGHTA, CDR2 FQGTGA. CDR3 nucleotides: TGTGCCAGCAGCCCCTCAGGGGGTGGGCGGGAGCAGTACTTC. Translating gives CASSPSGGGREQYF.

This chain links TRBV29-1 with TRBJ2-1; the D is unclear. The CDR3 extends over 15 amino acids. The V and J ends lost 6 bases and 0 bases respectively, with 15 bases between them. Germline V lookup: CDR1 SQVTM, CDR2 ANQGSEA. The CDR3: CSVAGSYSSYNEQFF. The CDR3 nucleotides are TGCAGCGTCGCCGGTTCATACAGCTCCTACAATGAGCAGTTCTTC.

The genes are TRBV2 and TRBJ2-2; possible D gene TRBD1, 7 bases. The germline V gene encodes CDR1 SNHLY and CDR2 FYNNEI. Trimming took 8 bases from V and 4 from J, leaving 17 bases between them. This CDR3 comprises 15 residues. This CDR3 is CASGGTVAPTGELFF. The CDR3, as DNA: TGTGCCAGCGGAGGGACAGTCGCCCCCACCGGGGAGCTGTTTTTT.

CDR3 protein: CASSYLVQETQYF. The CDR3 coding sequence is TGTGCCAGCAGTTACCTTGTCCAAGAGACCCAGTACTTC. The rearrangement uses TRBV6-6 and TRBJ2-5; D is unclear. V lost 2 bases, J lost 1 base, and 5 bases lay in between. This CDR3 has 13 amino acids. Germline V CDR1 and CDR2: MNHNY, SVGAGI (reference sequence).

This clone was detected only once. The CDR3 nucleotides are TGCGCCAGCAGCCGGATGCTTGCAGGGGGCCCAGAGACCCAGTACTTC. It translates to CASSRMLAGGPETQYF. The chain couples TRBV5-1 to TRBJ2-5; 8 positions agree with TRBD1. J lost 4 bases, V lost 4 bases, and 12 bases had no gene match. This CDR3 contains 16 residues. Germline-derived CDR1 and CDR2 are SGHRS and YFSETQ.

As concerns this clone: The same CDR3 can be traced to other DNA sequences in this sample. The V gene is TRBV7-2, the J gene TRBJ2-7, with 9 bases that match TRBD1. V lost 5 bases, J lost 2 bases, and 1 base stayed unmatched. The CDR3 covers 13 residues. Germline values: CDR1 SGHTA, CDR2 FQGNSA. The CDR3 loop reads CASSRDRAYEQYF. CDR3 sequence (DNA): TGTGCCAGCAGCCGGGACAGGGCCTACGAGCAGTACTTC.

The rearrangement joins TRBV5-1 to TRBJ1-1; the D gene is possibly TRBD1 (6 bases). From germline, CDR1 is SGHRS and CDR2 YFSETQ. This CDR3 is 13 amino acids long. The ends were cut back, 4 bases at V and 3 bases at J, with 10 bases in the middle. Here the CDR3 reads CASSTYRDTEAFF. CDR3 sequence (DNA): TGCGCCAGCAGCACTTACAGGGACACTGAAGCTTTCTTT.

The chain uses TRBV5-4 and TRBJ1-4, with a possible D match to TRBD1 (5 bases). The CDR3 has 15 residues. The germline gives CDR1 SGHNT, CDR2 YYREEE (reference sequence). V lost 3 bases to trimming and J lost 2 bases, with 11 bases between them. CDR3 sequence (DNA): TGTGCCAGCAGCTCAGGACGGGGCACTAATGAAAAACTGTTTTTT. Encoded protein: CASSSGRGTNEKLFF. The full variable domain, its missing parts supplied by reference TRBV5-4 and TRBJ1-4, is ETGVTQSPTHLIKTRGQQVTLRCSSQSGHNTVSWYQQALGQGPQFIFQYYREEENGRGNFPPRFSGLQFPNYSSELNVNALELDDSALYLCASSSGRGTNEKLFFGSGTQLSVL.

The chain joins TRBV2 to TRBJ2-7; D possibly corresponds to TRBD2 (6 bases). CDR1 is SNHLY, CDR2 FYNNEI, per germline. This CDR3 is built from 14 residues. V gave up 8 bases and J gave up 6 bases, with 20 bases separating them. In nucleotides, the CDR3 is TGTGCCAGCGCTAAGGAGACTAGTTCCATCGAGCAGTACTTC. Amino acids: CASAKETSSIEQYF. Based on the CDR3 plus reference TRBV2 and TRBJ2-7, the full variable domain is EPEVTQTPSHQVTQMGQEVILRCVPISNHLYFYWYRQILGQKVEFLVSFYNNEISEKSEIFDDQFSVERPDGSNFTLKIRSTKLEDSAMYFCASAKETSSIEQYFGPGTRLTVT.

This clone was detected only once. This chain joins TRBV15 and TRBJ1-1, with D possibly being TRBD1 (5 bases). The CDR3 spans 15 residues. Trimming stripped 0 bases from V and 1 base from J, with 9 bases between. Germline V gene data show CDR1 as LNHNV and CDR2 as YYDKDF (reference sequence). The CDR3 here is CATSRERQGNTEAFF. In nucleotides, the CDR3 is TGTGCCACCAGCAGAGAGCGGCAGGGGAACACTGAAGCTTTCTTT.

This chain connects TRBV28 to TRBJ2-3; D ambiguous. V was trimmed by 5 bases and J by 7 bases, leaving 10 bases between them. Germline loops: CDR1 MDHEN, CDR2 SYDVKM. The CDR3 is made up of 12 amino acids. CDR3 region: CASSPLQYTQYF. CDR3 nucleotide sequence: TGTGCCAGCAGTCCGCTTCAATATACGCAGTATTTT.

CDR3 in amino acids: CASSIESWGGRETQYF. The CDR3, as DNA: TGTGCCAGTAGTATAGAATCCTGGGGGGGTCGGGAGACCCAGTACTTC. The chain uses TRBV19 and TRBJ2-5, with 7 bases that match TRBD2. Germline trimming cut 0 bases from V and 5 bases from J; bases unmatched to any gene: 9. This CDR3 spans 16 amino acids. The germline V gene encodes CDR1 LNHDA and CDR2 SQIVND (reference sequence).

The chain uses TRBV18 and TRBJ2-7; D uncertain. The germline V gene encodes CDR1 KGHSH and CDR2 LQKENI. CDR3 length equals 13 residues. V was cut by 4 bases and J by 4 bases, with 11 bases left in between. CDR3 sequence: CASSQQRLYEQYF. CDR3 sequence (DNA): TGTGCCAGCTCACAACAGCGTCTTTACGAGCAGTACTTC.

The rearrangement links TRBV28 to TRBJ2-5; D gene ambiguous. The V end lost 5 bases, the J end lost 6 bases, and 22 bases lay between the germline ends. Germline V gives CDR1 MDHEN, CDR2 SYDVKM. The CDR3 covers 16 residues. CDR3 DNA: TGTGCCAGCAGTACTCCTTTGGAGAGGCAAGGAAAGACCCAGTACTTC. Its translation: CASSTPLERQGKTQYF.

This clone was seen just once. This chain joins TRBV11-2 and TRBJ2-3; D could derive from TRBD1 or TRBD2 (5 bases each). Per germline, CDR1 SGHAT and CDR2 FQNNGV. V dropped 5 bases and J dropped 4 bases, with 7 bases sitting between them. This CDR3 spans 12 amino acids. The CDR3 DNA reads TGTGCCAGCAGCCCGGGGCCAGATACGCAGTATTTT. As protein: CASSPGPDTQYF.

This clone was recorded only once. This chain uses TRBV7-3 with TRBJ2-3; D might be TRBD1 (6 bases). V gave up 1 base and J gave up 4 bases, with 12 bases separating them. The germline V gene encodes CDR1 SGHTA and CDR2 FQGTGA. The CDR3 runs 15 residues. CDR3 sequence (DNA): TGTGCCAGCAGCTTAATTGGGGGCCAGGCAGATACGCAGTATTTT. It translates to CASSLIGGQADTQYF.

The genes are TRBV28 and TRBJ2-7; D is possibly TRBD1 (5 bases). V shed 8 bases and J shed 2 bases, with 10 bases lying between them. Germline CDR1 is MDHEN and CDR2 is SYDVKM. The CDR3 loop spans 12 amino acids. This CDR3 reads CASWGSTYEQYF. In nucleotides, the CDR3 is TGTGCCAGCTGGGGCAGCACCTACGAGCAGTACTTC.

The CDR3 DNA reads as TGTGCCAGCAGTTACGAAGCACTCCCCGGGGACACTGAAGCTTTCTTT. This translates into CASSYEALPGDTEAFF. The chain uses TRBV6-5 and TRBJ1-1; D is unresolved. CDR1 is MNHEY and CDR2 is SVGAGI in the germline V gene. The CDR3 is 16 amino acids. The germline V and J ends were trimmed by 2 bases and 3 bases, with 16 bases remaining between them.

The J gene is TRBJ2-3, the V gene TRBV15; D is undetermined. The CDR3 runs 14 residues. The V gene's germline CDR1 is LNHNV and CDR2 YYDKDF (reference sequence). V lost 0 bases and J 2 bases, leaving 6 bases between the germline ends. The CDR3 here is CATSRDGSTDTQYF. DNA of the CDR3: TGTGCCACCAGCAGAGATGGCTCCACAGATACGCAGTATTTT.

The CDR3 reads CASSTYRAEAFF. The DNA of the CDR3 is TGTGCCAGTAGTACTTACAGGGCTGAAGCTTTCTTT. This chain joins TRBV19 and TRBJ1-1; TRBD1 might be the D (6 bases). This CDR3 has 12 residues. Germline lookup yields CDR1 LNHDA and CDR2 SQIVND (reference sequence). The V gene lost 4 bases and the J gene lost 6 bases, with 9 bases spanning the gap.

The genes are TRBV4-2 and TRBJ2-6; tentatively, D is TRBD1 (6 bases). V was cut by 0 bases and J by 4 bases, with 13 bases left in between. The length of the CDR3 is 17 residues. Germline CDR1 LGHNA, CDR2 YNFKEQ. This CDR3 reads CASSQDFWTAGANVLTF. Here the CDR3 DNA reads TGTGCCAGCAGCCAAGACTTTTGGACAGCAGGGGCCAACGTCCTGACTTTC.

This chain joins TRBV15 and TRBJ2-7; TRBD1 agrees at 9 bases. V dropped 3 bases and J dropped 6; count of bases not matched to a gene: 3. Germline-derived CDR1 and CDR2 are LNHNV and YYDKDF (reference sequence). The CDR3 is made up of 13 amino acids. CDR3: CATSRDRGREQYF. The CDR3 nucleotides read TGTGCCACCAGCAGGGACAGGGGTCGCGAGCAGTACTTC.

The rearrangement joins TRBV2 to TRBJ2-7; D not resolved. V dropped 7 bases and J dropped 4 bases, with 11 bases sitting between them. Per germline, CDR1 SNHLY and CDR2 FYNNEI. This CDR3 has 12 amino acids. The CDR3 sequence: CASKDDWYEQYF. The CDR3 bases are TGTGCCAGCAAGGACGACTGGTACGAGCAGTACTTC. Based on the CDR3 plus reference TRBV2 and TRBJ2-7, the full variable domain is EPEVTQTPSHQVTQMGQEVILRCVPISNHLYFYWYRQILGQKVEFLVSFYNNEISEKSEIFDDQFSVERPDGSNFTLKIRSTKLEDSAMYFCASKDDWYEQYFGPGTRLTVT.

The chain joins TRBV27 to TRBJ2-2, with 7 bases aligning to TRBD1. With V trimmed by 2 bases and J by 1 base, 4 bases remained unmatched. Germline lookup yields CDR1 MNHEY and CDR2 SMNVEV (reference sequence). This CDR3 comprises 16 residues. The CDR3 is CASSLRQGVNTGELFF. As DNA, the CDR3 is TGTGCCAGCAGTTTAAGGCAGGGGGTGAACACCGGGGAGCTGTTTTTT.

The genes are TRBV5-1 and TRBJ2-5; the match to TRBD1 covers 9 bases. The V segment lost 0 bases and the J segment 3 bases; nucleotides outside the gene matches: 3. This CDR3 is built from 15 residues. Per germline, CDR1 SGHRS and CDR2 YFSETQ. The CDR3 DNA follows: TGCGCCAGCAGCTTGGTAGGGGACAGGGAAGAGACCCAGTACTTC. Amino acid sequence: CASSLVGDREETQYF.

This chain joins TRBV2 and TRBJ2-7; D is undetermined. The germline CDR1 and CDR2 sequences are SNHLY and FYNNEI. Deletions cut 7 bases from V and 2 bases from J, with 15 bases between. This CDR3 comprises 14 residues. The CDR3, as DNA: TGTGCCAGCATCCCTAACACTGGAGCCTACGAGCAGTACTTC. This translates into CASIPNTGAYEQYF.

This chain links TRBV7-9 with TRBJ2-7; unclear D gene. The ends were cut back, 4 bases at V and 4 bases at J, with 14 bases in the middle. The CDR3 extends over 14 amino acids. Germline V gene lookup returns CDR1 SEHNR and CDR2 FQNEAQ (reference sequence). The chain's CDR3 is CASSSSNGRYEQYF. CDR3 DNA: TGTGCCAGCAGCTCAAGCAATGGGCGGTACGAGCAGTACTTC. The variable domain in full, completed from reference TRBV7-9 and TRBJ2-7, reads DTGVSQNPRHKITKRGQNVTFRCDPISEHNRLYWYRQTLGQGPEFLTYFQNEAQLEKSRLLSDRFSAERPKGSFSTLEIQRTEQGDSAMYLCASSSSNGRYEQYFGPGTRLTVT.